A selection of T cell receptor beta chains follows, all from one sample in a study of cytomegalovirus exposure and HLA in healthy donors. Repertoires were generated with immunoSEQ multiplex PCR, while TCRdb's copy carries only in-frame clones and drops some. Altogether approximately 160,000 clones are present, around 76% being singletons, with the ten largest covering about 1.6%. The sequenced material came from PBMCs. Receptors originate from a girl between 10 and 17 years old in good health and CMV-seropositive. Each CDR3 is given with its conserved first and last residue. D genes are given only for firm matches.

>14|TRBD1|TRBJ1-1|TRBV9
CASSLIYRGTEAFF
TGTGCCAGCAGCCTGATCTACAGGGGCACTGAAGCTTTCTTT
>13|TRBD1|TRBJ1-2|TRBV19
CASRRTGPYGYTF
TGTGCCAGTAGGAGGACAGGGCCCTATGGCTACACCTTC
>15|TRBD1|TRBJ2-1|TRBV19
CASSPQGSSYNEQFF
TGTGCCAGTAGCCCACAGGGGAGCTCCTACAATGAGCAGTTCTTC
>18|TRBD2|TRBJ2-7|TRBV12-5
CASGHLPLGGGSSYEQYF
TGTGCTAGTGGCCACCTCCCCCTTGGCGGGGGAAGCTCCTACGAGCAGTACTTC
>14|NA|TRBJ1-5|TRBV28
CASVRSVRNQPQHF
TGTGCCAGCGTGCGTAGTGTTCGCAATCAGCCCCAGCATTTT
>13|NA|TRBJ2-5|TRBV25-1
CASSEFVEETQYF
TGTGCCAGCAGTGAATTCGTAGAGGAGACCCAGTACTTC
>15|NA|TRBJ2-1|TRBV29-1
CSLRGGIAADNEQFF
TGCAGCTTGAGGGGGGGGATAGCGGCGGACAATGAGCAGTTCTTC
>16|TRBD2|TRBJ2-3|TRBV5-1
CASSLTSGGGSDTQYF
TGCGCCAGCAGCTTGACTAGCGGGGGGGGTTCAGATACGCAGTATTTT
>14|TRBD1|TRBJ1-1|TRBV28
CASNMDRMNTEAFF
TGTGCCAGCAATATGGACAGGATGAACACTGAAGCTTTCTTT
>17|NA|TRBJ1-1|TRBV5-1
CASSLDTGTLLNTEAFF
TGCGCCAGCAGCTTGGACACCGGGACACTATTGAACACTGAAGCTTTCTTT
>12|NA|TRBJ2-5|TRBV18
CASSPAEETQYF
TGTGCCAGCTCGCCCGCGGAAGAGACCCAGTACTTC
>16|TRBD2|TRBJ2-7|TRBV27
CASSLRLAGGVYEQYF
TGTGCCAGCAGTCTACGACTAGCGGGAGGGGTCTACGAGCAGTACTTC
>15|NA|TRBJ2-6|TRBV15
CATSRDNSGANVLTF
TGTGCCACCAGCAGGGACAACTCTGGGGCCAACGTCCTGACTTTC
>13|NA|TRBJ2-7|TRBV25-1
CASSESPGDEQYF
TGTGCCAGCAGTGAAAGTCCAGGCGACGAGCAGTACTTC
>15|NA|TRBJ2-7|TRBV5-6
CASSLYRATVYEQYF
TGTGCCAGCAGCTTGTACAGGGCTACCGTCTACGAGCAGTACTTC
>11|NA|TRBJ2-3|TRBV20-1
CSGRGRDTQYF
TGCAGTGGGAGGGGCCGAGATACGCAGTATTTT